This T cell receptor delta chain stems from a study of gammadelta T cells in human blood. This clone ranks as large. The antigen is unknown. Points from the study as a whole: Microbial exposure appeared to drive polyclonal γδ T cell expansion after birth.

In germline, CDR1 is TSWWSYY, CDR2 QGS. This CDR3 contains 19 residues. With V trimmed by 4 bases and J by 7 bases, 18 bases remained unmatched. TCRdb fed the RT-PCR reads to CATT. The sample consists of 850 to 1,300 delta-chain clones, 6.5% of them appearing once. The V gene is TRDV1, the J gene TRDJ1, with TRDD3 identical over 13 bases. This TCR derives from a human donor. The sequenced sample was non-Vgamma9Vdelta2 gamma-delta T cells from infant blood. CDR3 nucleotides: TGTGCTCTTGGGGGTTCCCTTACTGGGGGATACGCCAGGTTCGGTAAACTCATCTTT. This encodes CALGGSLTGGYARFGKLIF.